Listed here are 28 T cell receptor beta chains from one sample, sequenced in a study of sequential checkpoint blockade in melanoma. Described treatment: randomized to nivolumab then ipilimumab (arm A) or the reverse (arm B). TCRdb keeps only in-frame clones here, not all; method: immunoSEQ multiplex PCR. The table has approximately 13,000 clones, 70% to 80% seen once. The sample in question was CD8+ T cells sorted from blood (inferred from file names), obtained from a patient given nivolumab and ipilimumab in sequence. The receptors here all came from a human patient with melanoma. Some clones in this sample may be carry-over from other donors' samples.

The gene calls are TRBV5-1 and TRBJ2-7; TRBD1 is a possible D gene (6 bases). CDR3 length equals 18 residues. Germline CDR1 reads SGHRS; CDR2 reads YFSETQ. V gave up 0 bases and J gave up 4 bases, with 23 bases separating them. This CDR3 is CASSLAWAGAMGEYEQYF. As DNA, the CDR3 is TGCGCCAGCAGCTTGGCGTGGGCAGGGGCGATGGGGGAATACGAGCAGTACTTC.

The chain carries TRBV19 and TRBJ1-2, with D maybe TRBD1 (6 bases). V lost 3 bases to trimming and J lost 4 bases, with 15 bases between them. Germline values: CDR1 LNHDA, CDR2 SQIVND (reference sequence). The CDR3 extends over 15 amino acids. CDR3 bases: TGTGCCAGTAGTATTACGCTGACAGGAGTCTATGGCTACACCTTC. Its protein is CASSITLTGVYGYTF. The full variable domain, with the rest looked up from reference TRBV19 and TRBJ1-2, is DGGITQSPKYLFRKEGQNVTLSCEQNLNHDAMYWYRQDPGQGLRLIYYSQIVNDFQKGDIAEGYSVSREKKESFPLTVTSAQKNPTAFYLCASSITLTGVYGYTFGSGTRLTVV.

V gene TRBV18 combines with J gene TRBJ2-7; D might be TRBD2 (5 bases). V was clipped by 6 bases and J by 1 base, with 13 bases between them. This CDR3 has 14 residues. Germline CDR1 KGHSH, CDR2 LQKENI. The CDR3 reads CASSPFGKSYEQYF. CDR3 nucleotides: TGTGCCAGCTCCCCTTTCGGGAAGTCCTACGAGCAGTACTTC.

CDR3 in amino acids: CASSSTSGALDTQYF. The CDR3 coding sequence is TGTGCCAGCAGCTCCACTAGCGGGGCATTAGATACGCAGTATTTT. This sequence joins TRBV7-2 and TRBJ2-3; 10 bases match TRBD2. The CDR3 sequence is 15 residues long. V lost 4 bases, J lost 5 bases, and 6 bases stayed unmatched. Per the germline V gene, CDR1 is SGHTA and CDR2 is FQGNSA.

The chain links TRBV19 to TRBJ2-1, with TRBD1 identical over 7 bases. CDR1 is LNHDA, CDR2 SQIVND, per germline (reference sequence). The CDR3 is 13 amino acids. V trimming: 1 base; J trimming: 10 bases; junction bases outside the gene matches: 4. The CDR3 DNA sequence: TGTGCCAGTAGTATAGGCGGACAGGTGGAGCAGTTCTTC. Its protein product is CASSIGGQVEQFF.

The V call is TRBV10-3, the J call TRBJ1-1; the match to TRBD1 covers 8 bases. CDR3 size: 13 residues. CDR1 ENHRY and CDR2 SYGVKD come from the germline V gene. The J segment lost 4 bases and the V segment lost 6 bases, leaving 4 bases of the junction unmatched. The CDR3, as DNA: TGTGCCATCAGCGACAGGGGAACCACTGAAGCTTTCTTT. This sequence encodes CAISDRGTTEAFF.

This clone appeared a few times. The sample carries other DNA sequences with the same CDR3. The CDR3 is CASRTGGPGEQYF. The CDR3 coding sequence is TGTGCCAGCCGGACAGGGGGTCCGGGGGAGCAGTACTTC. This sequence joins TRBV27 and TRBJ2-7; the match to TRBD1 covers 10 bases. Germline lookup yields CDR1 MNHEY and CDR2 SMNVEV (reference sequence). With V trimmed by 8 bases and J by 7 bases, 8 bases remained unmatched. The CDR3 is 13 residues long.

As for this clone: A read error may produce the germline difference seen at one junction end. At the DNA level, this CDR3 is encoded by other sequences in the same sample as well. The chain couples TRBV7-6 to TRBJ1-3, with D unresolved. Germline V lookup: CDR1 SGHVS, CDR2 FNYEAQ. The CDR3 is 17 amino acids. The chain's CDR3 is CASSQRAGGRSGNTIYF. The CDR3 DNA follows: TGCGCCAGCAGCCAAAGGGCAGGAGGCCGCTCTGGAAACACCATATATTTT.

This rearrangement joins TRBV6-1 to TRBJ2-2, with 9 bases matching TRBD1. There are 14 residues in the CDR3. Germline V lookup: CDR1 MNHNS, CDR2 SASEGT. V lost 4 bases and J lost 7; bases outside the gene matches: 4. The CDR3 region is CASSVRQGGGELFF. The CDR3 DNA follows: TGTGCCAGCAGTGTTAGACAGGGGGGCGGGGAGCTGTTTTTT.

V and J are TRBV6-5 and TRBJ2-1; a weak D match, TRBD2 (7 bases). The V end was cut by 5 bases, the J end by 4 bases, with 15 bases between. The CDR3 has 15 residues. Per the germline V gene, CDR1 is MNHEY and CDR2 is SVGAGI. This chain's CDR3 is CASSLIGGPYNEQFF. The CDR3 DNA reads TGTGCCAGCAGTCTCATCGGGGGGCCGTACAATGAGCAGTTCTTC.

The rearrangement links TRBV4-3 to TRBJ1-1; 7 bases line up with TRBD1. Per the germline V gene, CDR1 is LGHNA and CDR2 is YSLEER. J was trimmed by 4 bases and V by 1 base; bases with no gene match: 12. CDR3 length: 17 amino acids. This CDR3 is CASSQGIDREAGTEAFF. As DNA, the CDR3 is TGCGCCAGCAGCCAAGGGATAGACAGGGAAGCGGGCACTGAAGCTTTCTTT.

This clone appeared a single time. The chain is built from TRBV28 and TRBJ2-4, with D possibly matching TRBD2 (7 bases). The CDR3 totals 15 residues. Looked up from germline, CDR1 is MDHEN and CDR2 is SYDVKM. V lost 7 bases, J lost 1 base, and 14 bases lay in between. The CDR3 sequence: CASNLGGAAKNIQYF. The CDR3, as DNA: TGTGCCAGCAATCTGGGGGGGGCTGCCAAAAACATTCAGTACTTC.

The rearrangement joins TRBV4-3 to TRBJ2-3; 7 bases match TRBD2. V was clipped by 4 bases and J by 1 base; unmatched bases: 2. The CDR3 covers 14 residues. The V gene's germline CDR1 is LGHNA and CDR2 YSLEER. CDR3 sequence reads: CASSLGLGTDTQYF. The CDR3 DNA is TGCGCCAGCAGCCTTGGACTAGGCACAGATACGCAGTATTTT.

This clone was found a few times. J is TRBJ1-2 and V is TRBV2, with D possibly TRBD1 on 6 matching bases. CDR1 is SNHLY and CDR2 is FYNNEI in the germline V gene. Trimming removed 5 bases at V and 0 bases at J, with 10 bases between. This CDR3 is built from 14 residues. DNA for the CDR3: TGTGCCAGCAGTATACAGGGAGCTAACTATGGCTACACCTTC. Translated: CASSIQGANYGYTF. The variable domain in full, with the rest retrieved from reference TRBV2 and TRBJ1-2, is EPEVTQTPSHQVTQMGQEVILRCVPISNHLYFYWYRQILGQKVEFLVSFYNNEISEKSEIFDDQFSVERPDGSNFTLKIRSTKLEDSAMYFCASSIQGANYGYTFGSGTRLTVV.

The sample holds a few counts of this clone. The chain carries TRBV7-9 and TRBJ1-3; no definite D call. Germline CDR1 is SEHNR and CDR2 is FQNEAQ (reference sequence). The CDR3 runs 15 residues. Trimming stripped 4 bases from V and 3 bases from J, with 13 bases between. The CDR3 reads CASSSGLLYGNTIYF. As DNA, the CDR3 is TGTGCCAGCAGCTCCGGACTGCTCTATGGAAACACCATATATTTT.

The V and J genes are TRBV5-1 and TRBJ1-2, with TRBD1 identical over 7 bases. Germline CDR1 is SGHRS and CDR2 is YFSETQ. The CDR3 consists of 14 residues. J was trimmed by 2 bases and V by 0 bases; bases with no gene match: 1. The CDR3 loop is CASSLGQGNYGYTF. The CDR3 DNA reads TGCGCCAGCAGCTTGGGACAGGGAAACTATGGCTACACCTTC.

V gene TRBV21-1 combines with J gene TRBJ1-5. TRBV21-1 is an annotated pseudogene. CDR3 length: 15 residues. In nucleotides, the CDR3 is TGTGCCAGCACCGCCCCTGAGGGTTACAATCAGCCCCAGCATTTT. This encodes CASTAPEGYNQPQHF.

V is TRBV9 and J is TRBJ2-7, with 9 positions matching TRBD2. The CDR3 sequence is 15 residues long. From germline, CDR1 is SGDLS and CDR2 YYNGEE. V lost 0 bases to trimming and J lost 5 bases; unmatched junction nucleotides: 6. DNA for the CDR3: TGTGCCAGCAGCGTAGGTAGCGGGGGATTAGACGAGCAGTACTTC. Its protein is CASSVGSGGLDEQYF.

The V call is TRBV7-9, the J call TRBJ2-1; the D gene is possibly TRBD1 (6 bases). The germline V gene has CDR1 SEHNR and CDR2 FQNEAQ (reference sequence). This CDR3 has 15 amino acids. V lost 2 bases to trimming and J lost 1 base, with 9 bases between them. CDR3 protein: CASSLPGASYNEQFF. The DNA for the CDR3 is TGTGCCAGCAGCTTACCAGGGGCTTCCTACAATGAGCAGTTCTTC. Full variable domain (missing parts from reference TRBV7-9 and TRBJ2-1): DTGVSQNPRHKITKRGQNVTFRCDPISEHNRLYWYRQTLGQGPEFLTYFQNEAQLEKSRLLSDRFSAERPKGSFSTLEIQRTEQGDSAMYLCASSLPGASYNEQFFGPGTRLTVL.

The chain joins TRBV4-3 to TRBJ2-7; 10 nucleotides align to TRBD2. V dropped 1 base and J dropped 4; count of bases not matched to a gene: 4. Germline values: CDR1 LGHNA, CDR2 YSLEER. The CDR3 contains 15 residues. Here the CDR3 reads CASSQVSLAGYEQYF. CDR3 coding DNA: TGCGCCAGCAGCCAAGTCTCACTAGCGGGGTACGAGCAGTACTTC.

This chain connects TRBV20-1 to TRBJ1-2; 8 bases map to TRBD1. The CDR3 consists of 11 residues. The J segment lost 14 bases and the V segment lost 5 bases, leaving 10 bases of the junction unmatched. Per germline, CDR1 DFQATT and CDR2 SNEGSKA (reference sequence). CDR3 sequence: CSAGLRTGMTF. Written as DNA, the CDR3 is TGCAGTGCTGGACTACGGACAGGGATGACCTTC.

This chain links TRBV2 with TRBJ2-7; TRBD1 aligns across 8 bases. V lost 2 bases, J lost 3 bases, and 12 bases stayed unmatched. Germline V CDR1 and CDR2: SNHLY, FYNNEI. The CDR3 loop spans 17 amino acids. CDR3 residues: CASSESLGTGNSYEQYF. The DNA for the CDR3 is TGTGCCAGCAGTGAATCCCTAGGGACAGGCAATAGCTACGAGCAGTACTTC.

With respect to this clone: A read error may produce the germline difference seen at one junction end. The chain recombines TRBV6-4 with TRBJ1-6; D possibly corresponds to TRBD1 (6 bases). Germline CDR1 is MRHNA and CDR2 is SNTAGT. The CDR3 extends over 20 amino acids. The CDR3 reads CAKTLSSLNPGGAYNSPLHF. CDR3 nucleotides: TGTGCCAAAACATTATCCTCATTAAACCCGGGGGGCGCCTATAATTCCCCCCTCCACTTT.

This chain links TRBV15 with TRBJ2-4; D is perhaps TRBD2 (6 bases). V shed 0 bases and J shed 8 bases, with 11 bases lying between them. The CDR3 runs to 14 residues. Germline V CDR1 and CDR2: LNHNV, YYDKDF (reference sequence). Here the CDR3 reads CATSRDEGGDIQYF. The CDR3 coding sequence is TGTGCCACCAGCAGAGATGAGGGCGGGGACATTCAGTACTTC.

This clone showed up just once. J is TRBJ1-2 and V is TRBV29-1; tentative D call: TRBD1 (6 bases). The germline V and J ends were trimmed by 3 bases and 6 bases, with 11 bases remaining between them. The germline CDR1 and CDR2 sequences are SQVTM and ANQGSEA. The CDR3 runs to 12 residues. The CDR3, as DNA: TGCAGCGTTGAGCCTCAGGGGCATGGCTACACCTTC. This gives the protein CSVEPQGHGYTF.

This sequence joins TRBV11-2 and TRBJ1-4, with a possible D match to TRBD1 (5 bases). Trimming took 4 bases from V and 8 from J, leaving 17 bases between them. CDR3 length equals 15 residues. Germline values: CDR1 SGHAT, CDR2 FQNNGV. CDR3: CASSSAGGTLEKLFF. As DNA, the CDR3 is TGTGCCAGCAGCTCCGCGGGGGGGACCCTAGAAAAACTGTTTTTT.

The chain is built from TRBV19 and TRBJ2-3; 11 nucleotides match TRBD2. Germline assignment: CDR1 LNHDA and CDR2 SQIVND (reference sequence). V shed 5 bases, J shed 2 bases, and the junction held 12 bases outside the gene matches. The CDR3 length is 18 residues. The CDR3 DNA sequence: TGTGCCAGTAGTGTACCTCCAAATAGCGGGGGGGCCACAGATACGCAGTATTTT. Translated, it gives CASSVPPNSGGATDTQYF.

This rearrangement joins TRBV7-8 to TRBJ2-5; TRBD2 matches 8 bases. The CDR3 is 13 residues long. CDR1 is SGHVS, CDR2 FQNEAQ, per germline. J gave up 0 bases and V 8 bases, and 2 bases lay outside the gene matches. The CDR3 DNA sequence: TGTGCCAGCCGGGGGGGGTACCAAGAGACCCAGTACTTC. As protein: CASRGGYQETQYF.